This TCR beta chain derives from a study of blood T cell repertoires in COVID-19 (dated by TCRdb to the early 2020s). Study-wide context: The collaborator samples originated in the United States, Italy and Spain and spanned the acute and convalescent phases of COVID-19. The prospective study material was composed of cDNA or gDNA derived from T cells, B-cell-depleted T cells, or PBMCs. Subjects who had been exposed to COVID-19, were actively infected with it, or had recovered from it provided the deeply sampled blood TCRbeta repertoires that made up the dataset. A freely available public database, intended as a resource for researchers studying the immune response to SARS-CoV-2, is where the repertoires were released. Samples were obtained from the ongoing ImmuneRACE study (first 160 participants) and from 1,254 subjects provided by 6 global collaborators. A de-identified subject ID, COVID-19 status, age in years and sex were almost always included in the sample metadata. Where available, HLA class I and class II types were obtained from metadata supplied by the sample provider rather than from assay-based typing. What the research found in general, with its limitations: How much clinical and demographic metadata was included differed by source and by participant, and the metadata was provided uncurated.

V is cut back by 5 bases and J by 1 base, with 9 bases in the junction unmatched. The CDR1 and CDR2 encoded by the germline V gene are MDHEN and SYDVKM. The CDR3 covers 16 residues, taking in both the cysteine and the phenylalanine. Only the CDR3 portion is preserved as DNA: 48 bases, with reading frame beginning at the first base. In Seattle, one collaborating source enrolled patients while the infection was active and tracked those patients longitudinally over the course of disease. Whole blood was collected in K2EDTA tubes by collaborating institutions according to the institutions' own protocols. For TCRbeta analysis, collaborators shipped samples as frozen whole blood, isolated PBMCs, or DNA extracted from either of those sample types. With regard to this clone: The antigen it binds to is not known. Within one base of it there is no much larger clone, and no base qualities were kept.

The immunoSEQ Assay, a bias-controlled multiplex PCR, was used to amplify TCRbeta CDR3 regions from genomic DNA. Per the original workflow: The number of nucleated cells in each sample was estimated by amplification of reference gene primers within the assay. To quantify the absolute abundance of each unique TCRbeta CDR3 rearrangement, sequence reads were collapsed and filtered. Productive Simpson clonality was computed per sample as the square root of Simpson's diversity index over productive rearrangements. The table comes from immuneACCESS by way of TCRdb, which keeps in-frame sequences with V and J called. Part of the clones is missing from these tables; in studies checked, under half for an unresolved V gene and the rest for unknown reasons. D and trimming come from the DNA, and the V and J calls and clone size come from that table. The sample table holds approximately 300,000 clones, of which roughly 89% were seen once. The top ten hold around 1.9% of the sample.

The sequence derives from a woman in her 30s with COVID-19, enrolled during active disease. Rearrangement joined TRBV28 to TRBJ1-2, with 8 middle bases fitting TRBD1. The sequenced sample was peripheral blood. The DNA sequence is as follows: TGTGCCAGCAGTGCTTATCGGGACAGGCTTAACTATGGCTACACCTTC. Translated, it gives CASSAYRDRLNYGYTF.